The next 9 T cell receptor beta chains were all read from a single sample in a study of shared clonotypes between healthy human individuals. Assay used: immunoSEQ multiplex PCR; TCRdb lists only in-frame clones, some missing. This sample carries around 2.1 million clones, almost 96% of them seen once, and the ten largest clones take around 0.13%. Sequences were obtained from naive CD4+ T cells sorted from blood. Subset: CD45RA+ positively selected. The source of these receptors is a man aged 18 to 29 in good health.

As DNA, the CDR3 is TGTGCCAGCAGCTGGGACGCAACTAATGAAAAACTGTTTTTT. Translated, it gives CASSWDATNEKLFF. V is TRBV11-2 and J is TRBJ1-4, with TRBD1 as a possible D gene (5 bases). The germline CDR1 and CDR2 sequences are SGHAT and FQNNGV. V was cut by 4 bases and J by 0 bases, with 6 bases left in between. This CDR3 contains 14 residues.

This clone is a singleton in its sample. The gene calls are TRBV19 and TRBJ1-3, with TRBD1 as a possible D gene (6 bases). Between the trimmed V and J ends, which lost 4 bases and 0 bases, there was a span of 13 bases. Germline loops: CDR1 LNHDA, CDR2 SQIVND (reference sequence). The CDR3 totals 16 residues. The CDR3 region is CASSRRDIHSGNTIYF. In nucleotides, the CDR3 is TGTGCCAGTAGTAGACGGGACATTCACTCTGGAAACACCATATATTTT.

This chain links TRBV19 with TRBJ2-3, with D tentatively TRBD1 (5 bases). V lost 6 bases and J lost 4, with 11 bases in between. The CDR3 covers 13 residues. In germline, CDR1 is LNHDA, CDR2 SQIVND (reference sequence). The CDR3 coding sequence is TGTGCCAGTAGACAGGTGGGATCAGATACGCAGTATTTT. It encodes CASRQVGSDTQYF.

The rearrangement uses TRBV18 and TRBJ2-5, with a tentative D call TRBD2 (6 bases). The germline gives CDR1 KGHSH, CDR2 LQKENI. The V and J ends lost 3 bases and 4 bases respectively, with 12 bases between them. The CDR3 is 14 amino acids. CDR3 region: CASSPRGFGETQYF. The DNA of the CDR3 is TGTGCCAGCTCACCCCGGGGGTTTGGAGAGACCCAGTACTTC.

Remarks on this clone: Other DNA sequences in this specimen translate into the identical CDR3. J is TRBJ2-7 and V is TRBV28, with TRBD2 identical over 9 bases. This CDR3 comprises 15 residues. J gave up 7 bases and V 5 bases, and 12 bases lay outside the gene matches. Germline V gene lookup returns CDR1 MDHEN and CDR2 SYDVKM. CDR3: CASSPRAGGPLEQYF. The CDR3 DNA follows: TGTGCCAGCAGTCCTAGAGCGGGGGGTCCCTTGGAGCAGTACTTC.

The genes are TRBV6-1 and TRBJ2-2; D unclear. The CDR3 contains 13 residues. CDR1 MNHNS and CDR2 SASEGT come from the germline V gene. V was cut by 2 bases and J by 2 bases, with 3 bases left in between. The CDR3 DNA is TGTGCCAGCAGTGAAATCAACACCGGGGAGCTGTTTTTT. Encoded protein: CASSEINTGELFF.

The rearrangement uses TRBV6-5 and TRBJ2-7, with 7 nucleotides matching TRBD2. The CDR3 totals 15 residues. Germline assignment: CDR1 MNHEY and CDR2 SVGAGI. With 0 bases clipped from V and 6 bases from J, the junction kept 8 bases outside the gene matches. The CDR3 sequence: CASSYSDWAGAEQYF. For the CDR3, the DNA is TGTGCCAGCAGTTACTCGGATTGGGCGGGAGCCGAGCAGTACTTC.

The V and J genes are TRBV18 and TRBJ2-1; D is possibly TRBD2 (6 bases). CDR3 length equals 13 residues. The V gene's germline CDR1 is KGHSH and CDR2 LQKENI. V lost 8 bases and J 5 bases, leaving 13 bases between the germline ends. CDR3 loop: CASHAGPHNEQFF. The CDR3 region has the DNA TGTGCCAGCCATGCGGGACCCCACAATGAGCAGTTCTTC.

The chain carries TRBV6-5 and TRBJ1-2; 9 bases are shared with TRBD1. From germline, CDR1 is MNHEY and CDR2 SVGAGI. Trimming cost V 6 bases and J 2 bases; bases outside gene matches: 7. CDR3 size: 15 residues. CDR3 nucleotides: TGTGCCAGCAGCTCCACAGGGGGCGCAAACTATGGCTACACCTTC. It encodes CASSSTGGANYGYTF.